The 10 T cell receptor beta chains below come from one sample, sequenced in a study of neoadjuvant nivolumab and ipilimumab in lung cancer. Here immunoSEQ multiplex PCR was the method, and the copy in TCRdb shows in-frame clones only, minus some. The sample lists about 30,000 clones, 75% to 80% occurring once. The starting material was tumor tissue, obtained after neoadjuvant nivolumab, alone or with ipilimumab, at or shortly before surgery. The receptors derive from an adult with non-small cell lung cancer.

V is TRBV18 and J is TRBJ1-2; D is undetermined. The V and J ends lost 2 bases and 8 bases respectively, with 12 bases between them. This CDR3 contains 13 residues. Germline assignment: CDR1 KGHSH and CDR2 LQKENI. CDR3 region: CASSPREGSGYTF. CDR3 coding DNA: TGTGCCAGCTCACCAAGGGAAGGGAGCGGCTACACCTTC.

This clone appeared a single time. V usage is TRBV5-1 and J usage is TRBJ2-3; perhaps TRBD1 as D (5 bases). With 0 bases removed from V and 0 bases from J, the gap between germline ends came to 8 bases. Germline V gene lookup returns CDR1 SGHRS and CDR2 YFSETQ. The CDR3 length is 15 residues. This CDR3 is CASSLGGLSTDTQYF. The DNA of the CDR3 is TGCGCCAGCAGCTTGGGGGGCTTAAGCACAGATACGCAGTATTTT.

J is TRBJ1-1 and V is TRBV30; TRBD1 matches 7 bases. The CDR3 is made up of 14 amino acids. Germline CDR1 and CDR2: GTSNPN and SVGIG (reference sequence). The V and J ends lost 4 bases and 6 bases, in that order; junction bases with no gene match: 11. CDR3 in DNA: TGTGCCTGGAACCCTACAGGGGATCTGCCTGAAGCTTTCTTT. This codes for CAWNPTGDLPEAFF. Based on the CDR3 plus reference TRBV30 and TRBJ1-1, the full variable domain is SQTIHQWPATLVQPVGSPLSLECTVEGTSNPNLYWYRQAAGRGLQLLFYSVGIGQISSEVPQNLSASRPQDRQFILSSKKLLLSDSGFYLCAWNPTGDLPEAFFGQGTRLTVV.

The genes are TRBV7-2 and TRBJ2-7; D is unclear. The V end lost 1 base, the J end lost 5 bases, and 9 bases lay between the germline ends. This CDR3 spans 13 amino acids. Germline CDR1 is SGHTA and CDR2 is FQGNSA. The CDR3 reads CASSLGSGDEQYF. CDR3 in DNA: TGTGCCAGCAGCTTAGGAAGTGGGGACGAGCAGTACTTC. The full variable domain, in which reference TRBV7-2 and TRBJ2-7 provide the parts outside the CDR3, is GAGVSQSPSNKVTEKGKDVELRCDPISGHTALYWYRQSLGQGLEFLIYFQGNSAPDKSGLPSDRFSAERTGGSVSTLTIQRTQQEDSAVYLCASSLGSGDEQYFGPGTRLTVT.

The chain uses TRBV6-5 and TRBJ1-6, with 9 bases matching TRBD1. Germline lookup yields CDR1 MNHEY and CDR2 SVGAGI. V was clipped by 6 bases and J by 7 bases; unmatched bases: 4. CDR3 size: 14 residues. CDR3 residues: CASRTGTGNSPLHF. The CDR3 DNA sequence: TGTGCCAGCAGAACCGGGACAGGGAATTCACCCCTCCACTTT.

The V gene is TRBV30, the J gene TRBJ2-2; no reliable D call. Deletions cut 0 bases from V and 4 bases from J, with 12 bases between. Germline CDR1 reads GTSNPN; CDR2 reads SVGIG (reference sequence). The CDR3 has 15 residues. The CDR3 DNA reads as TGTGCCTGGAGTGTAGGGTCAGGCCTCACCGGGGAGCTGTTTTTT. It is translated as CAWSVGSGLTGELFF.

The chain carries TRBV11-1 and TRBJ1-1; D gene ambiguous. The length of the CDR3 is 15 residues. V was pared by 1 base and J by 0 bases, with 9 bases between. Germline loops: CDR1 SGHAT, CDR2 FQDESV (reference sequence). CDR3 bases: TGTGCCAGCAGCTTAGAGTTATCGTTGAACACTGAAGCTTTCTTT. Translation: CASSLELSLNTEAFF. Variable domain in full (rest from reference TRBV11-1 and TRBJ1-1): EAEVAQSPRYKITEKSQAVAFWCDPISGHATLYWYRQILGQGPELLVQFQDESVVDDSQLPKDRFSAERLKGVDSTLKIQPAELGDSAMYLCASSLELSLNTEAFFGQGTRLTVV.

This clone was recorded a few times. The chain combines TRBV7-2 with TRBJ1-6; TRBD1 is a possible D gene (5 bases). Germline assignment: CDR1 SGHTA and CDR2 FQGNSA. CDR3 length: 15 amino acids. The V end lost 1 base, the J end lost 10 bases, and 14 bases lay between the germline ends. The CDR3 DNA sequence: TGTGCCAGCAGCTTAGTTTCAGGGTACGACTCACCCCTCCACTTT. Its protein product is CASSLVSGYDSPLHF.

The V and J genes are TRBV6-6 and TRBJ1-1; 8 nucleotides match TRBD1. The V segment lost 4 bases and the J segment 0 bases; nucleotides outside the gene matches: 7. This CDR3 region has 16 residues. Germline CDR1 reads MNHNY; CDR2 reads SVGAGI (reference sequence). This chain's CDR3 is CASSSWTGTMNTEAFF. DNA for the CDR3: TGTGCCAGCAGTTCCTGGACAGGGACGATGAACACTGAAGCTTTCTTT.

This clone has a single count. This chain joins TRBV2 and TRBJ2-7, with D unclear. Germline CDR1 SNHLY, CDR2 FYNNEI. This CDR3 has 11 amino acids. V gave up 3 bases and J gave up 2 bases, with 2 bases separating them. The CDR3 bases are TGTGCCAGCAGTGATACCTACGAGCAGTACTTC. As protein: CASSDTYEQYF.